This T cell receptor beta chain was found in a study of blood T cells in healthy people across ages. A second PCR of about 7 to 12 cycles used a sample-barcoded 5' primer and a J-beta primer mix. MiXCR, applied by TCRdb to the 5' RACE reads, yields one record per CDR3 protein. The sample consists of approximately 1,000,000 distinct CDR3 sequences, about two fifths of them appearing once. Trimming took 4 bases from V and 7 from J, leaving 10 bases between them. The CDR3 totals 13 residues. Germline CDR1 is LGHNA and CDR2 is YNFKEQ. The chain couples TRBV4-2 to TRBJ2-2; D is undetermined. The origin of this receptor is a man between 18 and 35 years old in good health. The sample taken for sequencing was blood. The CDR3 loop is CASSRGRVGELFF. The DNA for the CDR3 is TGTGCCAGCAGCCGTGGACGAGTCGGGGAGCTGTTTTTT.